This T cell receptor beta chain was documented in a study of T cells expressing NK-cell markers. Looking at the study overall: The TCR beta repertoires were obtained from sorted CD3+CD56+NKG2C+, CD3+CD56+NKG2C- and CD3+CD56-NKG2C+ T cells. Study-level results: In four donors, these clonotypes also led the CD3+CD56-NKG2C+ fraction.

In regard to this clonotype: Its antigen is currently unknown.

The CDR3 is 17 residues long. TCRdb re-called the 5' RACE reads; one entry per CDR3 protein, DNA not given. This repertoire includes around 110,000 distinct CDR3 sequences. The rearrangement links TRBV12-3 or TRBV12-4 to TRBJ2-5; the TCRdb call, TRBD2, lacks DNA for checking. Sequenced: blood T cells: a sorted CD56 or NKG2C T cell subset, CD4+ or CD8+ T cells, or bulk PBMC T cells (not recorded which). This sequence originates from a woman between 18 and 70 years old in good health. This CDR3 is CASSLALRREGQETQYF.